Reported below is one T cell receptor beta chain. Its antigen is unknown. Base qualities were left out, and no much larger clone turns up one base away. The immunoSEQ Assay, a bias-controlled multiplex PCR, was used to amplify TCRbeta CDR3 regions from genomic DNA. The original methods were these. The number of nucleated cells in each sample was estimated from the amplification of reference gene primers within the assay. To quantify the absolute abundance of each unique TCRbeta CDR3 rearrangement, sequence reads were collapsed and filtered. For each sample, productive Simpson clonality was calculated as the square root of Simpson's diversity index across productive rearrangements. This immuneACCESS table, as held by TCRdb, lists in-frame sequences with V and J called but not all clones. Of the missing ones, under half trace to an unresolved V gene in checked studies; the others have no known cause. The V and J calls and clone size were taken over from that table, and D and trimming were inferred from the DNA. For this sample the table gives roughly 100,000 clones, of which 90% were detected only once. Jointly, the top ten make up over 5.5% of the sample.

The entry originates in a study of blood T cell repertoires in COVID-19 (dated by TCRdb to between 2020 and 2021). Concerning the study at large: Samples from collaborators originated in the United States, Italy and Spain and spanned both the acute and convalescent phases of COVID-19. The prospective study material was composed of cDNA or gDNA derived from T cells, B-cell-depleted T cells, or PBMCs. The dataset comprised deeply sampled blood TCRbeta repertoires from subjects exposed to, actively infected with, or recovered from COVID-19. The repertoires were released in a freely available public database meant as a resource for research on the immune response to SARS-CoV-2. Samples came from the ongoing ImmuneRACE study (first 160 participants) plus 1,254 subjects from 6 global collaborators. Sample metadata almost always included a de-identified subject ID, COVID-19 status, age in years and sex. Where available, HLA class I and class II types were obtained from metadata supplied by the sample provider rather than from assay-based typing. What the authors observed across the whole study: How much clinical and demographic metadata was included differed by source and by participant, and the metadata was provided uncurated.

V ends up 1 base short and J 7 bases short, with an unmatched junction base count of 16. Based on the germline V gene, the CDR1 and CDR2 sequences are KGHSH and LQKENI. The CDR3, cysteine through phenylalanine, is 18 amino acids long. The read is trimmed to its CDR3 DNA, 54 bases read in frame from base 1. One collaborating source in Seattle enrolled patients while the patients were actively infected and followed the patients over time throughout the course of disease. Collaborating institutions collected whole blood in K2EDTA tubes following their own protocols. For TCRbeta analysis, collaborator samples were shipped as frozen whole blood, as isolated PBMCs, or as DNA extracted from either sample type.

The chain is assembled from TRBV18 and TRBJ2-1; TRBD2 matches 7 bases in the middle. This TCR was sampled from a man between 18 and 35 years old with COVID-19, enrolled during active disease. The material sequenced was peripheral blood. The nucleotide sequence is given as TGTGCCAGCTCACCACGGAGGGATTCGGCGGGAGCAAGGAATGAGCAGTTCTTC. Its protein is CASSPRRDSAGARNEQFF.